Listed below are T cell receptor beta chains from one sample, sequenced in a study of T cell responses to AZD1222 COVID-19 vaccine. TCRdb keeps only in-frame clones here, not all; method: immunoSEQ multiplex PCR. Of about 140,000 clones in the sample, around 90% were seen once. The sample was peripheral blood, taken on day 0 of AZD1222 vaccination. These receptor sequences come from an adult in good health. Both conserved end residues are part of each CDR3. A D gene is named only where the DNA matches it firmly. Where a row states a size, it is once, few, many or the class of an expanded clone; other rows omit it.

j_call v_call clone_size d_call cdr3_aa cdr3_nt
TRBJ1-4 TRBV5-5 NA NA CASSEEGTTNEKLFF TGTGCCAGCAGCGAAGAGGGGACAACTAATGAAAAACTGTTTTTT
TRBJ2-7 TRBV24-1 once TRBD2 CATSDSSLSSGRSYEQYF TGTGCCACCAGTGATTCTTCTCTTTCGAGCGGGAGGTCCTACGAGCAGTACTTC
TRBJ2-1 TRBV5-1 NA NA CASSSQGPGEQFF TGCGCCAGCAGCTCCCAGGGTCCGGGTGAGCAGTTCTTC
TRBJ1-2 TRBV11-2 once TRBD1 CASSPGGQSNYGYTF TGTGCCAGCAGCCCAGGGGGACAGTCGAACTATGGCTACACCTTC
TRBJ1-5 TRBV4-1 NA NA CASSQDQGSNQPQHF TGCGCCAGCAGCCAAGATCAGGGCAGCAATCAGCCCCAGCATTTT
TRBJ1-1 TRBV6-5 few NA CASTGPQAFF TGTGCCAGCACGGGGCCTCAAGCTTTCTTT
TRBJ2-3 TRBV9 NA NA CASSGGTVPSTDTQYF TGTGCCAGCAGCGGAGGGACGGTCCCTAGCACAGATACGCAGTATTTT
TRBJ2-5 TRBV15 NA NA CATSSLWETQYF TGTGCCACCAGCAGTTTATGGGAAACCCAGTACTTC
TRBJ2-1 TRBV7-2 once NA CASSSSRDVNEQFF TGTGCCAGCAGCTCATCCCGGGACGTCAATGAGCAGTTCTTC
TRBJ2-7 TRBV19 NA TRBD1 CASSNPISGTGGYEQYF TGTGCCAGTAGTAACCCTATTTCCGGGACAGGGGGCTACGAGCAGTACTTC
TRBJ2-2 TRBV28 NA NA CASSLGIRGELFF TGTGCCAGCAGTTTAGGCATCCGCGGGGAGCTGTTTTTT
TRBJ1-2 TRBV5-1 NA NA CASSGGQLNYGYTF TGCGCCAGCAGCGGAGGACAGCTTAACTATGGCTACACCTTC
TRBJ2-3 TRBV5-1 NA NA CASSLVERDTQYF TGCGCCAGCAGCTTGGTTGAGCGAGATACGCAGTATTTT
TRBJ1-4 TRBV28 NA NA CASSLFSAGDFEKLFF TGTGCCAGCAGTTTATTCTCGGCAGGGGACTTTGAAAAACTGTTTTTT
TRBJ1-5 TRBV6-6 once NA CASSPGNPLYSNQPQHF TGTGCCAGCAGTCCAGGGAACCCGTTGTATAGCAATCAGCCCCAGCATTTT
TRBJ2-1 TRBV3-1/TRBV3-2 NA TRBD2 CASSQVQGGGLAYNEQFF TGTGCCAGCAGCCAAGTTCAGGGAGGAGGACTAGCCTACAATGAGCAGTTCTTC
TRBJ1-2 TRBV5-1 NA TRBD1 CASSLWAGGLDGYTF TGCGCCAGCAGCTTGTGGGCAGGGGGCTTGGACGGCTACACCTTC
TRBJ2-7 TRBV29-1 NA NA CSVGSVAEWGEQYF TGCAGCGTTGGGTCTGTTGCGGAGTGGGGGGAGCAGTACTTC
TRBJ1-5 TRBV10-3 NA TRBD1 CAIMGQVGGNQPQHF TGTGCCATCATGGGACAGGTAGGGGGCAATCAGCCCCAGCATTTT